The sample holds a few counts of the clone carrying this TCR beta chain. All of the isolated RNA was reverse transcribed, so expressed TCRB transcripts were sequenced. Assay used: immunoSEQ multiplex PCR; TCRdb lists only in-frame clones, some missing. The sample lists about 620,000 clones, around 15% seen once, with approximately 0.093% in the top ten. The sample belongs to a study of beta chain features in type 1 diabetes. There are 13 residues in the CDR3. Trimming cost V 0 bases and J 7 bases, with 8 bases left between them. From germline, CDR1 is SGHNT and CDR2 YYREEE (reference sequence). The clonotype was recovered from a man between 18 and 29 years old in good health. The chain couples TRBV5-4 to TRBJ2-1; maybe TRBD2 (5 bases). Sequenced: naive CD4+ T cells from blood. Here the CDR3 DNA reads TGTGCCAGCAGCTTGGTTGGAGGTAATGAGCAGTTCTTC. Translation gives CASSLVGGNEQFF.